This TCR beta chain was identified in a study of cytotoxic CD8 clonotypes in ibrutinib-treated CLL. The study, taken as a whole, reports: The study found baseline clonality above age-matched healthy donors, tracking circulating CD8+ T-cell counts.

As to this clone: Its antigen is as yet unknown.

Per germline, CDR1 KGHSH and CDR2 LQKENI. The CDR3 runs to 14 residues. The V gene end was trimmed by 3 bases and the J gene end by 4 bases; junction bases not matched to a gene: 5. The method was immunoSEQ multiplex PCR; TCRdb's version includes in-frame clones alone and lacks a portion of them. The sample contains approximately 74,000 clones, around 81% of which appear only once. Sequences were derived from PBMCs, sampled at disease progression, from a patient treated with ibrutinib. This sequence originates from a human donor with chronic lymphocytic leukemia. The chain joins TRBV18 to TRBJ1-2; 7 bases match TRBD1. This chain's CDR3 is CASSPAGGGYGYTF. Written as DNA, the CDR3 is TGTGCCAGCTCACCGGCAGGGGGGGGCTATGGCTACACCTTC. Filled out from reference TRBV18 and TRBJ1-2, the complete variable domain reads NAGVMQNPRHLVRRRGQEARLRCSPMKGHSHVYWYRQLPEEGLKFMVYLQKENIIDESGMPKERFSAEFPKEGPSILRIQQVVRGDSAAYFCASSPAGGGYGYTFGSGTRLTVV.